The clone carrying this TCR beta chain has just a few counts. The data derive from a study of beta chain features in type 1 diabetes. Study at large: Sorted cells, about 99 million in number, were examined across all samples.

Expressed TCRB transcripts got sequenced, as all isolated RNA was reverse transcribed. Repertoires were generated with immunoSEQ multiplex PCR, while TCRdb's copy carries only in-frame clones and drops some. This sample carries some 150,000 clones, more than 9.5% of them seen once, and the ten largest clones take 2% to 2.5%. V shed 6 bases and J 6 bases; nucleotides not matched to a gene: 6. The CDR3 consists of 15 residues. Germline V gene sequence: CDR1 MDHEN, CDR2 SYDVKM. Source material: central memory CD4+ T cells from blood. The V gene is TRBV28, the J gene TRBJ2-1, with 12 bases fitting TRBD2. The sequence came from a man aged 18-30 years in good health. CDR3 region: CASSLTSGGRNEQFF. DNA of the CDR3: TGTGCCAGCAGCCTGACTAGCGGGGGCCGCAATGAGCAGTTCTTC.